This T cell receptor (beta chain) was profiled in a study of molecular identifiers for immune sequencing clone quantification. In the sort, naive CD8 T cells were defined as CD8+CD4-CCR7+CD45RA+. TCRdb re-derived calls from the PCR reads in MiXCR, one entry per CDR3 protein. The data show more than 250,000 distinct CDR3 sequences, roughly a fifth seen once. This clonotype was recorded at least ten times. The sample was naive CD8+ T cells from blood, with Jurkat cell RNA spiked in. Subset here: FACS-sorted CD8+CD4-CCR7+CD45RA+ naive T cells. This clonotype originated in a human donor in good health. Some libraries in this study had Jurkat cell RNA spiked in.

The CDR3 coding sequence is TGCAGCGTTGGTAAGAACACTGAAGCTTTCTTT. Protein sequence: CSVGKNTEAFF. The rearrangement joins TRBV29-1 to TRBJ1-1; D not certain. There are 11 residues in the CDR3. Trimming removed 4 bases from V and 1 base from J, with 4 bases in between. Germline values: CDR1 SQVTM, CDR2 ANQGSEA.